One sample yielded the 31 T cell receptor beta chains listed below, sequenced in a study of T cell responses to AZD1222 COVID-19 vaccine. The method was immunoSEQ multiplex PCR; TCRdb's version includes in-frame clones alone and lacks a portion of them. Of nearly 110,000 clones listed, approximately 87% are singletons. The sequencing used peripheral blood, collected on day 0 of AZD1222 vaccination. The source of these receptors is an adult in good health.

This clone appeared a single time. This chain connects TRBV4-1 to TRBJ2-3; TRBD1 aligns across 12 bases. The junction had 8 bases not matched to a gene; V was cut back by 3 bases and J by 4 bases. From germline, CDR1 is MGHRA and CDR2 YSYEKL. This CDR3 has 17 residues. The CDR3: CASSQAGTGGGADTQYF. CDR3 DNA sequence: TGCGCCAGCAGCCAGGCCGGGACAGGGGGCGGTGCAGATACGCAGTATTTT.

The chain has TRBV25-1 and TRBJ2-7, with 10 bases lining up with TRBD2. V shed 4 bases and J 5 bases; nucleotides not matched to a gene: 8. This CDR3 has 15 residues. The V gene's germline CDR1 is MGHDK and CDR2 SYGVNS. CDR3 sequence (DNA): TGTGCCAGCAGTGTCCCGGGACTAGCGAGAAACGAGCAGTACTTC. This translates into CASSVPGLARNEQYF.

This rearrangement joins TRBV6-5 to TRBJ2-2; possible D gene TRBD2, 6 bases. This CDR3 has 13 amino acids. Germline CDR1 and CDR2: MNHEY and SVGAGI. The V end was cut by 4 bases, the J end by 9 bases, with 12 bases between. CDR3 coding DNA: TGTGCCAGCAGTTCCGGGGGAGTCTGGGAGCTGTTTTTT. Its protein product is CASSSGGVWELFF.

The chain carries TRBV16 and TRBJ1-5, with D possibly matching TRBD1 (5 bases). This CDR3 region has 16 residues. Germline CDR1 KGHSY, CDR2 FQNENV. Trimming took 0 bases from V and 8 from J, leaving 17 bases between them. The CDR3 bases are TGTGCCAGCAGCCAATCGCTACAGGTGGGGGGAAAGCCCCAGCATTTT. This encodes CASSQSLQVGGKPQHF.

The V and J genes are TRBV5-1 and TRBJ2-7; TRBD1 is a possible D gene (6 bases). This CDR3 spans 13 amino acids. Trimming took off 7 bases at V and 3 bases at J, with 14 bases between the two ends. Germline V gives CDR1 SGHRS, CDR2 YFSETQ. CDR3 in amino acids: CASRMDSYYEQYF. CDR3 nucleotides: TGCGCCAGCCGAATGGACAGCTACTACGAGCAGTACTTC.

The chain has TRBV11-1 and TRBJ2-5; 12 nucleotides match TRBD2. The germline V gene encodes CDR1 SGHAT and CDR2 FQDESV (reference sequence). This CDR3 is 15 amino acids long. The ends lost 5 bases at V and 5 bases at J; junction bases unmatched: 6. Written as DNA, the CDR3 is TGTGCCAGCAGCCCGAGACTAGCGGGAGTGGAGACCCAGTACTTC. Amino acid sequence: CASSPRLAGVETQYF.

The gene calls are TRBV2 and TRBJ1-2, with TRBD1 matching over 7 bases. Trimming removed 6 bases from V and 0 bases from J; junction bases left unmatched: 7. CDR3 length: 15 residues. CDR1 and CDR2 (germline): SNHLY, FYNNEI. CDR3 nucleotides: TGTGCCAGCAGCCGGGACAGACTTTCTAACTATGGCTACACCTTC. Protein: CASSRDRLSNYGYTF.

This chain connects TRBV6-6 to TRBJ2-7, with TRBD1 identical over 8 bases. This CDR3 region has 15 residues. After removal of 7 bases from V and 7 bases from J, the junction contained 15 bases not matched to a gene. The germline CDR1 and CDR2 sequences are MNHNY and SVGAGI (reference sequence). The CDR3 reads CASTITGGTGGEQYF. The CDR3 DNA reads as TGTGCCAGCACCATTACGGGTGGGACAGGAGGTGAGCAGTACTTC.

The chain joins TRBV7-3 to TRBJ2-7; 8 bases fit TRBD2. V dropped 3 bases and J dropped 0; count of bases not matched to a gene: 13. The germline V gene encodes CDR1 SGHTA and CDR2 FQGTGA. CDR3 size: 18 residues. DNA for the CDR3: TGTGCCAGCAGCTTTGAGCGGGGGAAGCCGGGACTCTCCTACGAGCAGTACTTC. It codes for CASSFERGKPGLSYEQYF.

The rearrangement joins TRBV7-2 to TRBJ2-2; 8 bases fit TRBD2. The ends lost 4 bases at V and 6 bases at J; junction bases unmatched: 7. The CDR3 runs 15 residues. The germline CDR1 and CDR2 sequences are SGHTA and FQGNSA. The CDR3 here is CASSSQAGAAGELFF. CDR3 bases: TGTGCCAGCAGCTCCCAAGCGGGAGCGGCCGGGGAGCTGTTTTTT.

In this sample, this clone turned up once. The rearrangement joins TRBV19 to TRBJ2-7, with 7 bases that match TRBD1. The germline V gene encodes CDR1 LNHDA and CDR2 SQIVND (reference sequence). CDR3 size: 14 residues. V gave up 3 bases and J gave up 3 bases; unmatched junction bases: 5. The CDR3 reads CASSIGTADYEQYF. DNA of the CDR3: TGTGCCAGTAGTATCGGGACAGCCGACTACGAGCAGTACTTC. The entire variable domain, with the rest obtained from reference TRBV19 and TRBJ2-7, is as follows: DGGITQSPKYLFRKEGQNVTLSCEQNLNHDAMYWYRQDPGQGLRLIYYSQIVNDFQKGDIAEGYSVSREKKESFPLTVTSAQKNPTAFYLCASSIGTADYEQYFGPGTRLTVT.

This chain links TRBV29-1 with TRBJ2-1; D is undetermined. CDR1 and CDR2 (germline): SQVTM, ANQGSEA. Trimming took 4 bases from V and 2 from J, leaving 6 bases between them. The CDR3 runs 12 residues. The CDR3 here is CSVVPTYNEQFF. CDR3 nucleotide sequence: TGCAGCGTTGTGCCTACCTACAATGAGCAGTTCTTC.

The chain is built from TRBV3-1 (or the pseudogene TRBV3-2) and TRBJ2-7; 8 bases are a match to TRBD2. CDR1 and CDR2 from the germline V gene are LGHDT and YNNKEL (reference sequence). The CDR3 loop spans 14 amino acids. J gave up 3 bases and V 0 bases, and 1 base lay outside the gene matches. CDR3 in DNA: TGTGCCAGCAGCCAAGAGGGGACTAGCTACGAGCAGTACTTC. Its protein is CASSQEGTSYEQYF.

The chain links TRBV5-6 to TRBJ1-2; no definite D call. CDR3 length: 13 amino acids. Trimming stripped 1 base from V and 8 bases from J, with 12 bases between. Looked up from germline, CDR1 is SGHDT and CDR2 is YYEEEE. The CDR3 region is CASSLRSLEGYTF. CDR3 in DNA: TGTGCCAGCAGCTTGAGAAGCCTGGAGGGCTACACCTTC.

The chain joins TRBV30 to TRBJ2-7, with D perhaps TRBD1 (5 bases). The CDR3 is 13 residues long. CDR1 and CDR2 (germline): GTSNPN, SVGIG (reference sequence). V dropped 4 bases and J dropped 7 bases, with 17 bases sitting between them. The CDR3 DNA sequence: TGTGCCTGGAAGGACACGGTTTTGAGGGAGCAGTACTTC. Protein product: CAWKDTVLREQYF.

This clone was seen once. The CDR3 DNA reads TGTGCCAGCAGCCCCTTTCCCGGTAGCACTGAAGCTTTCTTT. This gives the protein CASSPFPGSTEAFF. V is TRBV7-2 and J is TRBJ1-1; D is unclear. The length of the CDR3 is 14 residues. V was trimmed by 5 bases and J by 4 bases, leaving 14 bases between them. Germline CDR1 reads SGHTA; CDR2 reads FQGNSA.

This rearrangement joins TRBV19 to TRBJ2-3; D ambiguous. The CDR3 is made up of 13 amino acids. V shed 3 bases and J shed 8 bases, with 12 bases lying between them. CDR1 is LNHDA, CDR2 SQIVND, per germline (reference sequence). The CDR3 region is CASSILGAGTQYF. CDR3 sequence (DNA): TGTGCCAGTAGTATCCTTGGCGCCGGTACGCAGTATTTT.

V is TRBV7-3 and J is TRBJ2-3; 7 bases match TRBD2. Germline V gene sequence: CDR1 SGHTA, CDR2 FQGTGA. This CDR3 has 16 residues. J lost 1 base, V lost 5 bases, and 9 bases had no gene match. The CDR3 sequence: CASSPGGLAGTDTQYF. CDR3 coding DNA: TGTGCCAGCAGCCCGGGGGGTCTAGCGGGCACAGATACGCAGTATTTT.

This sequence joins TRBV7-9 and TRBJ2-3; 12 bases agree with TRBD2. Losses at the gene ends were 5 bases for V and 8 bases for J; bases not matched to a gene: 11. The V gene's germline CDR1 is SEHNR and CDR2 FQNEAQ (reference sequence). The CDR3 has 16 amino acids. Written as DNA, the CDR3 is TGTGCCAGCAGCCCCGGGCTAGCGGGAGGGCCTGGTACGCAGTATTTT. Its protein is CASSPGLAGGPGTQYF.

CDR3 coding DNA: TGTGCCAGTAGTTCAAGAAACTATGGCTACACCTTC. Protein product: CASSSRNYGYTF. The rearrangement links TRBV19 to TRBJ1-2; D unclear. The length of the CDR3 is 12 residues. The V and J ends lost 5 bases and 2 bases respectively, with 6 bases between them. The germline CDR1 and CDR2 sequences are LNHDA and SQIVND (reference sequence).

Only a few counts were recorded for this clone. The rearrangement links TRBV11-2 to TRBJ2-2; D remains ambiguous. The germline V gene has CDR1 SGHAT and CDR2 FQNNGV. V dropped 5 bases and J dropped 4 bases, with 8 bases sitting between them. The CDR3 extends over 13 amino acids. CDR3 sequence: CASSAAGTGELFF. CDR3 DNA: TGTGCCAGCAGCGCTGCCGGCACCGGGGAGCTGTTTTTT.

The CDR3 sequence is CASSNRDRPREYGYTF. CDR3 in DNA: TGTGCCAGCAGCAACCGGGACAGGCCCAGGGAGTATGGCTACACCTTC. This chain connects TRBV11-2 to TRBJ1-2; 8 nucleotides align to TRBD1. Trimming took 5 bases from V and 5 from J; bases not matched to a gene: 13. The CDR3 length is 16 residues. Germline-derived CDR1 and CDR2 are SGHAT and FQNNGV. Complete variable domain (other parts from reference TRBV11-2 and TRBJ1-2): EAGVAQSPRYKIIEKRQSVAFWCNPISGHATLYWYQQILGQGPKLLIQFQNNGVVDDSQLPKDRFSAERLKGVDSTLKIQPAKLEDSAVYLCASSNRDRPREYGYTFGSGTRLTVV.

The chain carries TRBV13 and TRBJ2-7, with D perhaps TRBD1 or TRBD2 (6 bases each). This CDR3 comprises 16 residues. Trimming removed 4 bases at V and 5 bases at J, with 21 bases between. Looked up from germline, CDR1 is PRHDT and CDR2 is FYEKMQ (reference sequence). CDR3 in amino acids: CASSSSGGGPRDEQYF. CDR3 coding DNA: TGTGCCAGCAGCTCAAGCGGTGGGGGGCCGAGGGACGAGCAGTACTTC.

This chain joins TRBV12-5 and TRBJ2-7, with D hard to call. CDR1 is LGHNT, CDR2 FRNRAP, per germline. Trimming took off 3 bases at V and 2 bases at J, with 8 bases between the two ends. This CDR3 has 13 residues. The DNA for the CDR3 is TGTGCTAGTGGTTTTTTTGGGCCCTACGAGCAGTACTTC. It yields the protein CASGFFGPYEQYF.

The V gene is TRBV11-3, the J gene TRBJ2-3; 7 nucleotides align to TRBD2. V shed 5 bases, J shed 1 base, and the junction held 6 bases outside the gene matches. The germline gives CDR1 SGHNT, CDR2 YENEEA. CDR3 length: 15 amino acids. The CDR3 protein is CASSPSGLRTDTQYF. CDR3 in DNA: TGTGCCAGCAGCCCTAGCGGACTCCGCACAGATACGCAGTATTTT.

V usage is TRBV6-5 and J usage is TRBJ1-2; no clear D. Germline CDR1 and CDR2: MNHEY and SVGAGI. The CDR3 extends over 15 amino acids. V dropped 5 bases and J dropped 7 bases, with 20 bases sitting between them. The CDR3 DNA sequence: TGTGCCAGCAGTCGTCGCACTACGGGGAGAGGTGGCTACACCTTC. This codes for CASSRRTTGRGGYTF.

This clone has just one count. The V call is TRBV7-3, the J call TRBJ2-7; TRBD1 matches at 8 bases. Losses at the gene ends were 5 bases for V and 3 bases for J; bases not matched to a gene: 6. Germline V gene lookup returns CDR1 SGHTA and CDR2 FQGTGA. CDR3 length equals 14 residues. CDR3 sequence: CASSPQGGSYEQYF. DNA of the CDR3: TGTGCCAGCAGCCCACAGGGGGGAAGCTACGAGCAGTACTTC. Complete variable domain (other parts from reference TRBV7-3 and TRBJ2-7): GAGVSQTPSNKVTEKGKYVELRCDPISGHTALYWYRQSLGQGPEFLIYFQGTGAADDSGLPNDRFFAVRPEGSVSTLKIQRTERGDSAVYLCASSPQGGSYEQYFGPGTRLTVT.

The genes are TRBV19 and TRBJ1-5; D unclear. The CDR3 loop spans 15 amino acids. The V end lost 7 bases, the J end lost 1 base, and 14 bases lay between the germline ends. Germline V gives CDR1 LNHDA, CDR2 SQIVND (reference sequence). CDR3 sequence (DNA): TGTGCCAGTAATCCGGACCAAGGAAGCAATCAGCCCCAGCATTTT. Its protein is CASNPDQGSNQPQHF.

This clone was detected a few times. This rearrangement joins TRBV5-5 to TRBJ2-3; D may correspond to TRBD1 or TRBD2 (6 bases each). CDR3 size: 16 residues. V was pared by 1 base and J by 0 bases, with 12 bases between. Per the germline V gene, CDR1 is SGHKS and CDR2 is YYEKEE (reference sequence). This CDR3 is CASSLLGGLSTDTQYF. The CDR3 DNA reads TGTGCCAGCAGCTTGCTTGGGGGGCTGAGCACAGATACGCAGTATTTT.

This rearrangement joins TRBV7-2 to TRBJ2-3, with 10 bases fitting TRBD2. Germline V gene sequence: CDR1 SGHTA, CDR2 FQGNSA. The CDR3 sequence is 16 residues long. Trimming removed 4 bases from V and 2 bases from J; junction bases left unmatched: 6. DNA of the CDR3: TGTGCCAGCAGCTCCCTAGCGGGAGCCCTCACAGATACGCAGTATTTT. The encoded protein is CASSSLAGALTDTQYF.

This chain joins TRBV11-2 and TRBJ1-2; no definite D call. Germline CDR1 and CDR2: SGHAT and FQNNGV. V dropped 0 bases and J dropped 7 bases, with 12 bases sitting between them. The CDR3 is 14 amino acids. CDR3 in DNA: TGTGCCAGCAGCTTAGATCTGGTACAGTCTGGCTACACCTTC. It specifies CASSLDLVQSGYTF.